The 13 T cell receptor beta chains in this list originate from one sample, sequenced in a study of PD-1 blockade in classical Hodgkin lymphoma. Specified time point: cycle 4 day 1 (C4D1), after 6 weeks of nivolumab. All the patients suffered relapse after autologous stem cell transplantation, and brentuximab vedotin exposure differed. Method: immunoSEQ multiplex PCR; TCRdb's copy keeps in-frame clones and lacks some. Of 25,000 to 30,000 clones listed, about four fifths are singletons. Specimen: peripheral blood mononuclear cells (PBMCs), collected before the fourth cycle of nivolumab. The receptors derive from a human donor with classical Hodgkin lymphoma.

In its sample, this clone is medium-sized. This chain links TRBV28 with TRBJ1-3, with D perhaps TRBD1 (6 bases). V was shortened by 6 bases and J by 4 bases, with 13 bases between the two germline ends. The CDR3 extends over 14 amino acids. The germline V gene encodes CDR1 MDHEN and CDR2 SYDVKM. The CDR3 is CASSLGTLGNTIYF. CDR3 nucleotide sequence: TGTGCCAGCAGCCTCGGGACATTAGGAAACACCATATATTTT.

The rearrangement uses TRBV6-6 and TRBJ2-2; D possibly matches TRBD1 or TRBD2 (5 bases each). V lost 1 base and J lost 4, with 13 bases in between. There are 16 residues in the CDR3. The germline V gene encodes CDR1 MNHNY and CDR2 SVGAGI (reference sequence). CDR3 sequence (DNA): TGTGCCAGCAGTTACTTAGGGCAGGGAGCCACCGGGGAGCTGTTTTTT. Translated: CASSYLGQGATGELFF.

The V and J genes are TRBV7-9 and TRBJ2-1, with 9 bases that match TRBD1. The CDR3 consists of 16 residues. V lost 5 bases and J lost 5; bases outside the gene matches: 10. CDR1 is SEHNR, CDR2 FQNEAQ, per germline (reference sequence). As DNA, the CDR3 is TGTGCCAGCAGCCTATTCCGGGACAGGGTGGACAATGAGCAGTTCTTC. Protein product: CASSLFRDRVDNEQFF.

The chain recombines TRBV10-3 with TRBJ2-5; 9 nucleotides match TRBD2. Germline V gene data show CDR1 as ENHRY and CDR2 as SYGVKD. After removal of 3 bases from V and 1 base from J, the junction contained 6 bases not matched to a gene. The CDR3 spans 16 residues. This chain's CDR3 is CAISDLAGVGQETQYF. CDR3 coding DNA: TGTGCCATCAGTGACTTAGCGGGAGTGGGCCAAGAGACCCAGTACTTC.

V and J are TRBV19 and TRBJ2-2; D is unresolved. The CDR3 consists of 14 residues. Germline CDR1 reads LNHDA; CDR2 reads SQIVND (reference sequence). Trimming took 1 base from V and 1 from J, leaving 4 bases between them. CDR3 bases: TGTGCCAGTAGTATAGCGCAGAACACCGGGGAGCTGTTTTTT. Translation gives CASSIAQNTGELFF.

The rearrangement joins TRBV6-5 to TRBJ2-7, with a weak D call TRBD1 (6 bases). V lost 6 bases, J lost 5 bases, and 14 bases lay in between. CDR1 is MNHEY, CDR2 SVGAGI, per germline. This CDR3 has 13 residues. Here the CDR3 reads CASSPDRSHEQYF. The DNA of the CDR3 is TGTGCCAGCAGCCCTGACAGGTCCCACGAGCAGTACTTC.

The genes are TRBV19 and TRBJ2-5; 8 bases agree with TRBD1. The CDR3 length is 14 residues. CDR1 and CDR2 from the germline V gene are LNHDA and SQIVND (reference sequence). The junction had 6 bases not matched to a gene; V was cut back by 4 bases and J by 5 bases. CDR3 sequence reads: CASSSRGPGETQYF. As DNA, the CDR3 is TGTGCCAGTAGTAGCAGGGGGCCGGGGGAGACCCAGTACTTC.

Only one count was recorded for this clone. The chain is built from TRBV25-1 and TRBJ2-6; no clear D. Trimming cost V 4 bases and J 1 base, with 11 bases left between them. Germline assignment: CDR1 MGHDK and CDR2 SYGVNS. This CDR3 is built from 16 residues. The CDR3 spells CASSVLTTSGANVLTF. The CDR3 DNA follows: TGTGCCAGCAGTGTTTTGACGACTTCTGGGGCCAACGTCCTGACTTTC.

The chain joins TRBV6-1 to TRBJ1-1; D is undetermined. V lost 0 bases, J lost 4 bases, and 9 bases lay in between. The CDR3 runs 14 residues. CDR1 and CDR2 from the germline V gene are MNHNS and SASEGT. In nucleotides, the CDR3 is TGTGCCAGCAGTGAAGCCTGGGCACTCACTGAAGCTTTCTTT. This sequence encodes CASSEAWALTEAFF.

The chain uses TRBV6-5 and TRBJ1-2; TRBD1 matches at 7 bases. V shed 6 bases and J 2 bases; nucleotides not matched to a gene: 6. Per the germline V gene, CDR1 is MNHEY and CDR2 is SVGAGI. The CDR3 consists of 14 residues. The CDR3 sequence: CASSQGQANYGYTF. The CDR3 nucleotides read TGTGCCAGCAGCCAAGGACAGGCAAACTATGGCTACACCTTC.

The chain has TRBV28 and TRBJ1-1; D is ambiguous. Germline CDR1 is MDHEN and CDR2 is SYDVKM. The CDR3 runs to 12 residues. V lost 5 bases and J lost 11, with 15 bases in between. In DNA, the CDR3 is TGTGCCAGCAGTAGGTCCCGCCTCCAGGCTTTCTTT. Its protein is CASSRSRLQAFF.

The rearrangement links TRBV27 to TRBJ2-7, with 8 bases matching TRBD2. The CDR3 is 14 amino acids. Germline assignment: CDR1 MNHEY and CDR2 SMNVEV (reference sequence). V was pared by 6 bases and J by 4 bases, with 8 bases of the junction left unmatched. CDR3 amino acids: CASRRAGDGYEQYF. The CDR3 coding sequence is TGTGCCAGCAGGCGAGCGGGAGACGGTTACGAGCAGTACTTC.

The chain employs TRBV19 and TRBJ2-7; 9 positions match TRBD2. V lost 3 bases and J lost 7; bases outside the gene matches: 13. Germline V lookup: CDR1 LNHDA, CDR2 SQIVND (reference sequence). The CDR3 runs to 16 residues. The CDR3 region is CASSMRSRLADVEQYF. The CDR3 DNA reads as TGTGCCAGTAGTATGAGATCGAGACTAGCGGACGTAGAGCAGTACTTC.